This entry lists 23 T cell receptor beta chains sequenced from one sample in a study of neurological immune-mediated disorders (dated by TCRdb to about 2019). The library was generated by 5' RACE. The sequencer was an Illumina HiSeq 2500. The public sequencing data were trimmed at Q25 with fastp and processed into clonotypes with MiXCR by TCRdb, which kept only in-frame beta chains. Entries that share a CDR3 protein sequence are merged under the most common genes and DNA. The sample table shows under 90,000 distinct CDR3 sequences, and 3% to 4.5% are seen once. The ten biggest clones cover around 3.1% of the sample. Sequenced: PBMCs. The receptors were gathered from a woman in her forties or fifties with multiple sclerosis.

This clonotype has at least ten counts. The chain uses TRBV2 and TRBJ2-3; 7 bases map to TRBD2. The CDR3 is 14 amino acids. From germline, CDR1 is SNHLY and CDR2 FYNNEI. The V gene end was trimmed by 6 bases and the J gene end by 4 bases; junction bases not matched to a gene: 7. The CDR3: CASRRGVGADTQYF. The DNA for the CDR3 is TGTGCCAGCAGACGGGGGGTGGGCGCAGATACGCAGTATTTT.

This clonotype has just a few counts. The V gene is TRBV5-1, the J gene TRBJ1-4, with 8 positions matching TRBD1. There are 18 residues in the CDR3. The germline CDR1 and CDR2 sequences are SGHRS and YFSETQ. After removal of 4 bases from V and 8 bases from J, the junction contained 19 bases not matched to a gene. CDR3 region: CASSLDRAGLGFEEKLFF. The CDR3 nucleotides are TGCGCCAGCAGCCTGGACAGGGCAGGGTTGGGTTTTGAGGAAAAACTGTTTTTT.

This clonotype was recorded many times. This chain's CDR3 is CASSLEAGVTGVTEAFF. The CDR3 nucleotides are TGTGCCAGCAGCTTAGAGGCCGGGGTGACAGGGGTGACTGAAGCTTTCTTT. This sequence joins TRBV7-6 and TRBJ1-1, with 8 bases lining up with TRBD1. Germline lookup yields CDR1 SGHVS and CDR2 FNYEAQ. V gave up 1 base and J gave up 5 bases; unmatched junction bases: 12. The CDR3 length is 17 residues.

This clonotype was picked up a small number of times. One base away lies a much larger clone, so this may be a sequencing read error. The chain combines TRBV15 with TRBJ1-6, with D perhaps matching TRBD1 (6 bases). This CDR3 has 13 amino acids. Germline loops: CDR1 LNHNV, CDR2 YYDKDF (reference sequence). DNA for the CDR3: TGTGCCAACAGCAGAGTGGGGGGCTCACCCCTCCACTTT. Its protein is CANSRVGGSPLHF.

At least ten counts were recorded for this clonotype. This chain uses TRBV24-1 with TRBJ2-3; D remains unclear. Germline CDR1 KGHDR, CDR2 SFDVKD. This CDR3 contains 14 residues. V was shortened by 3 bases and J by 2 bases, with 8 bases between the two germline ends. The CDR3 loop is CATSDPPDTDTQYF. CDR3 in DNA: TGTGCCACCAGTGATCCCCCGGACACAGATACGCAGTATTTT.

This clonotype was seen many times. V usage is TRBV20-1 and J usage is TRBJ1-4; 12 positions match TRBD1. V lost 3 bases and J lost 2; bases outside the gene matches: 1. The CDR3 consists of 15 residues. The germline V gene has CDR1 DFQATT and CDR2 SNEGSKA (reference sequence). This CDR3 reads CSARGTGGTNEKLFF. DNA of the CDR3: TGCAGTGCTAGGGGGACAGGGGGCACTAATGAAAAACTGTTTTTT.

V is TRBV19 and J is TRBJ1-2; no firm D call. The ends were cut back, 6 bases at V and 10 bases at J, with 12 bases in the middle. CDR3 size: 11 residues. CDR1 and CDR2 (germline): LNHDA, SQIVND (reference sequence). For the CDR3, the DNA is TGTGCCAGTAGAAACTTCCGTGCCTACACCTTC. Protein sequence: CASRNFRAYTF.

This clonotype has ten or more counts. J is TRBJ2-1 and V is TRBV5-1; TRBD2 agrees at 10 bases. The ends lost 5 bases at V and 4 bases at J; junction bases unmatched: 3. The CDR3 loop spans 14 amino acids. CDR1 and CDR2 (germline): SGHRS, YFSETQ. The CDR3 nucleotides read TGCGCCAGCAGGGCTAGCGGGGGTTACAATGAGCAGTTCTTC. This sequence encodes CASRASGGYNEQFF.

This clonotype has a count of ten or more. The J gene is TRBJ2-5, the V gene TRBV20-1; TRBD1 aligns across 9 bases. The CDR3 totals 16 residues. Germline V CDR1 and CDR2: DFQATT, SNEGSKA (reference sequence). The V and J ends lost 6 bases and 5 bases, in that order; junction bases with no gene match: 16. In nucleotides, the CDR3 is TGCAGTGCGTACGGGGATACAGGGGGCGAAGGGGAGACCCAGTACTTC. It specifies CSAYGDTGGEGETQYF.

This clonotype was counted only a few times. The chain joins TRBV7-2 to TRBJ1-4; D ambiguous. There are 13 residues in the CDR3. The germline V gene encodes CDR1 SGHTA and CDR2 FQGNSA. Deletions cut 2 bases from V and 2 bases from J, with 3 bases between. CDR3 residues: CASSLSTNEKLFF. The CDR3 DNA reads TGTGCCAGCAGCTTAAGCACTAATGAAAAACTGTTTTTT. Full variable domain (rest looked up from reference TRBV7-2 and TRBJ1-4): GAGVSQSPSNKVTEKGKDVELRCDPISGHTALYWYRQSLGQGLEFLIYFQGNSAPDKSGLPSDRFSAERTGGSVSTLTIQRTQQEDSAVYLCASSLSTNEKLFFGSGTQLSVL.

In regard to this clonotype: A clone one base away is much larger, so this may be a read error. The rearrangement joins TRBV7-9 to TRBJ2-7; a possible D gene is TRBD2 (6 bases). The CDR3 totals 14 residues. Germline loops: CDR1 SEHNR, CDR2 FQNEAQ (reference sequence). V was cut by 4 bases and J by 3 bases, with 13 bases left in between. CDR3 nucleotides: TGTGCCAGCAGCTCTGGGGGGAAAGGCTACGAGCAGTACTTC. Amino acids: CASSSGGKGYEQYF.

This clonotype was recorded many times. The chain employs TRBV9 and TRBJ2-5; the match to TRBD2 covers 7 bases. This CDR3 is 16 amino acids long. Germline CDR1 reads SGDLS; CDR2 reads YYNGEE. V shed 2 bases and J 5 bases; nucleotides not matched to a gene: 12. Written as DNA, the CDR3 is TGTGCCAGCAGCGTCTCCCCGGGCCCCGGGAGGGAGACCCAGTACTTC. This encodes CASSVSPGPGRETQYF.

This clonotype appeared many times. The CDR3 reads CASRTAGYQETQYF. The DNA of the CDR3 is TGTGCCAGCAGGACAGCTGGGTACCAAGAGACCCAGTACTTC. The V and J genes are TRBV11-2 and TRBJ2-5, with D perhaps TRBD1 (5 bases). CDR1 SGHAT and CDR2 FQNNGV come from the germline V gene. V was cut by 6 bases and J by 0 bases, with 11 bases left in between. This CDR3 region has 14 residues.

This clonotype came up many times. The gene calls are TRBV6-2 or TRBV6-3 and TRBJ2-1, with D perhaps assigned TRBD1 or TRBD2 (5 bases each). Per germline, CDR1 MNHEY and CDR2 SVGEGT. The CDR3 covers 11 residues. V shed 4 bases and J shed 10 bases, with 8 bases lying between them. CDR3: CASSLRDEQFF. CDR3 nucleotide sequence: TGTGCCAGCAGTTTGAGGGACGAGCAGTTCTTC.

This clonotype was seen at least ten times. This sequence joins TRBV7-2 and TRBJ2-3; TRBD2 is a possible D gene (5 bases). The length of the CDR3 is 14 residues. Looked up from germline, CDR1 is SGHTA and CDR2 is FQGNSA. The V and J ends lost 7 bases and 2 bases respectively, with 13 bases between them. The CDR3 loop reads CASTRGYFTDTQYF. The DNA of the CDR3 is TGTGCCAGCACTAGAGGGTACTTCACAGATACGCAGTATTTT.

This clonotype was observed at least ten times. The chain recombines TRBV20-1 with TRBJ2-7; D may correspond to TRBD1 or TRBD2 (5 bases each). Germline assignment: CDR1 DFQATT and CDR2 SNEGSKA (reference sequence). The V gene lost 4 bases and the J gene lost 6 bases, with 10 bases spanning the gap. This CDR3 is 11 amino acids long. CDR3 coding DNA: TGCAGTGCTACCGAGGGGCGCGAGCAGTACTTC. This gives the protein CSATEGREQYF.

The sample holds many counts of this clonotype. The V and J genes are TRBV12-3 or TRBV12-4 and TRBJ1-5; TRBD1 is a possible D gene (6 bases). Trimming removed 3 bases from V and 8 bases from J, with 11 bases in between. The CDR3 has 13 residues. The CDR3 bases are TGTGCCAGCAGTTTGTCAGGGGTTAAGCCCCAGCATTTT. Translation gives CASSLSGVKPQHF.

This clonotype was found many times. The V gene is TRBV7-9, the J gene TRBJ2-3, with 14 bases identical to TRBD2. Germline loops: CDR1 SEHNR, CDR2 FQNEAQ (reference sequence). This CDR3 is built from 17 residues. V lost 4 bases and J lost 2; bases outside the gene matches: 5. The CDR3 bases are TGTGCCAGCAGCTGGACTAGCGGGGGGCCTGACACAGATACGCAGTATTTT. Translating it yields CASSWTSGGPDTDTQYF.

This clonotype was picked up many times. This chain links TRBV12-3 or TRBV12-4 with TRBJ2-1; 8 positions agree with TRBD1. The CDR3 is made up of 12 amino acids. Trimming at V came to 5 bases and at J to 7 bases, leaving 1 base not matched to a gene. Here the CDR3 reads CASSTGGNEQFF. CDR3 DNA: TGTGCCAGCAGTACAGGGGGGAATGAGCAGTTCTTC.

This clonotype was recorded at least ten times. This chain uses TRBV15 with TRBJ1-1, with D perhaps TRBD1 (6 bases). The germline V and J ends were trimmed by 3 bases and 1 base, with 12 bases remaining between them. Looked up from germline, CDR1 is LNHNV and CDR2 is YYDKDF (reference sequence). The CDR3 consists of 15 residues. The CDR3 DNA follows: TGTGCCACCAGCAGTGACGGGGGGCAGAACACTGAAGCTTTCTTT. Translation: CATSSDGGQNTEAFF.

This clonotype was seen repeatedly, ten times or more. CDR3 in DNA: TGCGCCAGCAGCCACCGACTAGCGGGGGGTCCCGCAAACACCTACGAGCAGTACTTC. This translates into CASSHRLAGGPANTYEQYF. The chain couples TRBV4-1 to TRBJ2-7, with 13 bases aligning to TRBD2. Germline V gives CDR1 MGHRA, CDR2 YSYEKL. This CDR3 contains 19 residues. Losses at the gene ends were 3 bases for V and 2 bases for J; bases not matched to a gene: 13.

This clonotype was seen a few times. V gene TRBV5-5 combines with J gene TRBJ2-7; TRBD1 matches at 11 bases. There are 14 residues in the CDR3. The V gene end was trimmed by 4 bases and the J gene end by 5 bases; junction bases not matched to a gene: 5. Germline V gene data show CDR1 as SGHKS and CDR2 as YYEKEE (reference sequence). The CDR3 loop is CASSRRTGGHEQYF. In nucleotides, the CDR3 is TGTGCCAGCAGCCGACGGACAGGGGGCCACGAGCAGTACTTC.

This clonotype was recorded at least ten times. The V and J genes are TRBV3-1 and TRBJ1-6; D unresolved. The V gene lost 6 bases and the J gene lost 2 bases, with 11 bases spanning the gap. This CDR3 spans 15 amino acids. The germline V gene has CDR1 LGHDT and CDR2 YNNKEL (reference sequence). CDR3 coding DNA: TGTGCCAGCAGTTCCCGGCCTCCCTATAATTCACCCCTCCACTTT. Amino acid sequence: CASSSRPPYNSPLHF.